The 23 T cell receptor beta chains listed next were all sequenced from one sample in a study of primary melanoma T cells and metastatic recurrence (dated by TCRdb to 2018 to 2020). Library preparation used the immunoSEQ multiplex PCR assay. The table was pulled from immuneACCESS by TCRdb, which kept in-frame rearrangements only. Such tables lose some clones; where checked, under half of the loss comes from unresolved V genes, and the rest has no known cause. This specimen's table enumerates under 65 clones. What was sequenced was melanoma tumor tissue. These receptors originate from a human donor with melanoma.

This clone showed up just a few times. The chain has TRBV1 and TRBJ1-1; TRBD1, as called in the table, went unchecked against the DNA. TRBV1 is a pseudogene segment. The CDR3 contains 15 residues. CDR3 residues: CASSQALQLNTEAFF. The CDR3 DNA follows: TGCGCCAGCAGCCAAGCCTTACAGCTTAACACTGAAGCTTTCTTT.

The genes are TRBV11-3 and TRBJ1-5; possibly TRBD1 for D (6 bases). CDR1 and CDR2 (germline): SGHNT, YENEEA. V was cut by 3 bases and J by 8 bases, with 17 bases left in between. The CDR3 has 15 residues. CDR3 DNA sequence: TGTGCCAGCAGCTTGACAGGTTTACTACAGGAGCCCCAGCATTTT. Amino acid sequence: CASSLTGLLQEPQHF.

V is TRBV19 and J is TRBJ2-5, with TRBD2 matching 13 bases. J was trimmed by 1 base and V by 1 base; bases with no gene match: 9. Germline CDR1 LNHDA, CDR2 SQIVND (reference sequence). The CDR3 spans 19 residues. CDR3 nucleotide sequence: TGTGCCAGTAGTATAGGAACTAGCGGGGGGGCTCGCCCCCAAGAGACCCAGTACTTC. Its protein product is CASSIGTSGGARPQETQYF.

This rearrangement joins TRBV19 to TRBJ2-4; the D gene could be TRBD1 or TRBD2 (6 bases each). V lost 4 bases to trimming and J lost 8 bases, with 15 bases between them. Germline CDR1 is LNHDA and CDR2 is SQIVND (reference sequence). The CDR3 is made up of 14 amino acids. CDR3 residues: CASSRNREVDIQYF. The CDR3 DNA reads TGTGCCAGTAGTAGAAACAGGGAGGTGGACATTCAGTACTTC.

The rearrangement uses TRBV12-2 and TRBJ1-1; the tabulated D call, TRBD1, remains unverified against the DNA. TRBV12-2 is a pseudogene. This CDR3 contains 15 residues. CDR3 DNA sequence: TGTGCAAGTCGCTTAGTAGCAGGGGCAAACACTGAAGCTTTCTTT. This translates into CASRLVAGANTEAFF.

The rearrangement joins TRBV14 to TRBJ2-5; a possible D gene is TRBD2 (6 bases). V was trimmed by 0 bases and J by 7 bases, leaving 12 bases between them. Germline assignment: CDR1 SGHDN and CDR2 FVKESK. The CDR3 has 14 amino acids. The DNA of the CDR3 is TGTGCCAGCAGCCAAGATCTGGCGGGGAGGACCCAGTACTTC. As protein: CASSQDLAGRTQYF.

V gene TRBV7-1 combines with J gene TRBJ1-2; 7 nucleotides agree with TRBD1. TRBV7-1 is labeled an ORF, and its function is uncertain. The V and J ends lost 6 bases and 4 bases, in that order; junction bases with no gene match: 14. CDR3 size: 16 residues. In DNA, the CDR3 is TGTGCCAGCAGTGTTAAGGGACAGATTGTAGGCTATGGCTACACCTTC. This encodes CASSVKGQIVGYGYTF.

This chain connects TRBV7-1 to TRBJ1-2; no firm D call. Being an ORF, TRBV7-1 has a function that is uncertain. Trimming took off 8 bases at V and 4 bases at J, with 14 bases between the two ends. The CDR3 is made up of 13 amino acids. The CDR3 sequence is CASLSRKTYGYTF. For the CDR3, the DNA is TGTGCCAGCCTGAGTCGAAAGACCTATGGCTACACCTTC.

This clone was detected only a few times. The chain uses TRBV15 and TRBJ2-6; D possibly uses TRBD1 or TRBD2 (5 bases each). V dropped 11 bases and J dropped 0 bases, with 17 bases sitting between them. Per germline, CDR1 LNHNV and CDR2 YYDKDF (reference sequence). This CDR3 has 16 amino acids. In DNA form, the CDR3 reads TGTGCCTCCGCTACCGGGGCTGACTCTGGGGCCAACGTCCTGACTTTC. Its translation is CASATGADSGANVLTF.

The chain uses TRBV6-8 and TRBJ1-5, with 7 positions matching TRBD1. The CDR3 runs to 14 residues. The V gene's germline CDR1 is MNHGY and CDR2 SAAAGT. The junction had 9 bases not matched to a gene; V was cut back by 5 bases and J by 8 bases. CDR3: CASSVVRGIEPQHF. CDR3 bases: TGTGCCAGCAGTGTGGTCAGGGGGATTGAGCCCCAGCATTTT.

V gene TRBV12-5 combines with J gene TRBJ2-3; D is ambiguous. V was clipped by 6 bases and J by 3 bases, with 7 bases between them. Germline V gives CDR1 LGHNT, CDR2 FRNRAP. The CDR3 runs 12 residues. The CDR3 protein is CASGTWTDTQYF. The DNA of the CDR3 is TGTGCTAGTGGGACTTGGACAGATACGCAGTATTTT.

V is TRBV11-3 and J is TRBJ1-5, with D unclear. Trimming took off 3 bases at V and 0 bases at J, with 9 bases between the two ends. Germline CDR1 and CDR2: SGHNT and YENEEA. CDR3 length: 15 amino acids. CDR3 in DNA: TGTGCCAGCAGCTTGTGGGCGTATAGCAATCAGCCCCAGCATTTT. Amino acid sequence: CASSLWAYSNQPQHF.

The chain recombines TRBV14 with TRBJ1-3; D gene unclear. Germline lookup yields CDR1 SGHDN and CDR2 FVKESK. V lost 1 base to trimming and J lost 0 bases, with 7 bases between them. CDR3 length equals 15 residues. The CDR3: CASSQGTHSGNTIYF. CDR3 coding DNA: TGTGCCAGCAGCCAAGGGACTCACTCTGGAAACACCATATATTTT.

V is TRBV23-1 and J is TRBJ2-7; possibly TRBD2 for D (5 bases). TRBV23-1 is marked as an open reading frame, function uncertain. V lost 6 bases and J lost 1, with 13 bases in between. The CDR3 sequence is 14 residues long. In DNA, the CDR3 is TGCGCCAGCAGCCAAGAAGGGAGATCCTACGAGCAGTACTTC. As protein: CASSQEGRSYEQYF.

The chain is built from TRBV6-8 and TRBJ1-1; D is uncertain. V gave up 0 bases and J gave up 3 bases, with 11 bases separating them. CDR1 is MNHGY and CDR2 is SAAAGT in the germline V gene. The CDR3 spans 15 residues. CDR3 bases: TGTGCCAGCAGTTACTCAGGTGGGTGGGACACTGAAGCTTTCTTT. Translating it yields CASSYSGGWDTEAFF.

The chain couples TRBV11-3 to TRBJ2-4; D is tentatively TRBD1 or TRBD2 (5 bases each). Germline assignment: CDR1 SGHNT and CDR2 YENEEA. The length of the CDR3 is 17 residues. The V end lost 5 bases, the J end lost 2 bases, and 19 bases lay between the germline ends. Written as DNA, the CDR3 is TGTGCCAGCAGCCCCCCAAGTGCTTGGGGACCCAAAAACATTCAGTACTTC. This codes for CASSPPSAWGPKNIQYF. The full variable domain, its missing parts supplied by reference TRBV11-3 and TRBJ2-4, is EAGVVQSPRYKIIEKKQPVAFWCNPISGHNTLYWYLQNLGQGPELLIRYENEEAVDDSQLPKDRFSAERLKGVDSTLKIQPAELGDSAVYLCASSPPSAWGPKNIQYFGAGTRLSVL.

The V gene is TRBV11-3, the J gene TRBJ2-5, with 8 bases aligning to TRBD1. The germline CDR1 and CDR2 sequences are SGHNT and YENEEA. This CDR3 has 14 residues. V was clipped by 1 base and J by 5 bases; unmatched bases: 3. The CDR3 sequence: CASSLGRTGETQYF. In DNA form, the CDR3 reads TGTGCCAGCAGCTTAGGGCGGACAGGGGAGACCCAGTACTTC.

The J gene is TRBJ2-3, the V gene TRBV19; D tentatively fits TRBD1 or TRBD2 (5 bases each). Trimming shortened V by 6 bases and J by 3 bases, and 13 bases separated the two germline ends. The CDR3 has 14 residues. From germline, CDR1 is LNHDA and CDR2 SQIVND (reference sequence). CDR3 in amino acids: CASRARDGTDTQYF. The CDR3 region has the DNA TGTGCCAGTAGGGCCCGGGACGGAACAGATACGCAGTATTTT.

Here the CDR3 DNA reads TGTGCCAGCAGTGACCGAGCAACTAATGAAAAACTGTTTTTT. The encoded protein is CASSDRATNEKLFF. The chain recombines TRBV6-8 with TRBJ1-4; the D is unclear. The V gene's germline CDR1 is MNHGY and CDR2 SAAAGT. The CDR3 sequence is 14 residues long. The V gene lost 5 bases and the J gene lost 0 bases, with 7 bases spanning the gap.

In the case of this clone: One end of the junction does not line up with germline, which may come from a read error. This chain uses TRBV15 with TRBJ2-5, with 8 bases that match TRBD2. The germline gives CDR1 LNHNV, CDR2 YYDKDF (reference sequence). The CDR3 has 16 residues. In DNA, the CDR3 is TGTGCCAGCAGCTTAGCGTTGAAGCGGGGGCAAGAGACCCAGTACTTC. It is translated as CASSLALKRGQETQYF.

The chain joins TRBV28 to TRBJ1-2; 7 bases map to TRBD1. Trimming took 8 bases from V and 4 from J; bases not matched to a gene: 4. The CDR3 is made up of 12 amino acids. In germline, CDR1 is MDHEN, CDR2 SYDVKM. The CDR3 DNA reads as TGTGCCAGCCTGACAGGGAGCTATGGCTACACCTTC. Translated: CASLTGSYGYTF.

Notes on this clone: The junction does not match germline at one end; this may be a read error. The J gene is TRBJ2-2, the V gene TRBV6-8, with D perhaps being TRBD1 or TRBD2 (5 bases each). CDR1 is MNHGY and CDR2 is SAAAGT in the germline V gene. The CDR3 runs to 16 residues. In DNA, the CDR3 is TGTGCCAGCAGCTGGGGGTTAGGGAAAGGCACCGGGGAACTGTTTTTT. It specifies CASSWGLGKGTGELFF.

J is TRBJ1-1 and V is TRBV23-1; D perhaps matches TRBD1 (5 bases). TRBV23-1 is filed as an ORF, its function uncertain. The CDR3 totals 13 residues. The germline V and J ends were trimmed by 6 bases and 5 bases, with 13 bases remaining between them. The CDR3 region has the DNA TGCGCCAGCAGCTTAGTTGCAGGGACTGAAGCTTTCTTT. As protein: CASSLVAGTEAFF.